This entry lists 20 T cell receptor beta chains sequenced from one sample in a study of shared clonotypes between healthy human individuals. Libraries were prepared by immunoSEQ multiplex PCR; TCRdb keeps only in-frame clonotypes and omits some of them. The sample carries more than 2 million clones, 85% to 95% recorded once. The sequenced sample consisted of naive CD4+ T cells sorted from blood. The subset is: CD45RA+ positively selected. These receptors originate from a young man in good health.

The chain uses TRBV30 and TRBJ2-7; 7 bases match TRBD1. Germline V gene data show CDR1 as GTSNPN and CDR2 as SVGIG (reference sequence). The CDR3 loop spans 12 amino acids. The V segment lost 2 bases and the J segment 8 bases; nucleotides outside the gene matches: 6. The CDR3 region is CAWSFEGAKQYF. CDR3 nucleotide sequence: TGTGCCTGGAGTTTCGAGGGGGCCAAGCAGTACTTC.

The gene calls are TRBV4-1 and TRBJ2-7; D tentatively fits TRBD1 or TRBD2 (5 bases each). V was clipped by 1 base and J by 5 bases, with 21 bases between them. The CDR3 loop spans 17 amino acids. Germline values: CDR1 MGHRA, CDR2 YSYEKL. The CDR3 spells CASSQGTQGPLLHEQYF. CDR3 DNA sequence: TGCGCCAGCAGCCAAGGAACGCAGGGACCCCTGCTTCACGAGCAGTACTTC.

The CDR3 nucleotides read TGTGCCAGCAGCCAAGATGCGGGACTCCTAAACAATGAGCAGTTCTTC. This encodes CASSQDAGLLNNEQFF. The chain links TRBV14 to TRBJ2-1, with D perhaps matching TRBD2 (6 bases). V was shortened by 0 bases and J by 5 bases, with 14 bases between the two germline ends. This CDR3 has 16 amino acids. Per the germline V gene, CDR1 is SGHDN and CDR2 is FVKESK.

CDR3: CASRYLRDRGRRPHYEQYF. DNA of the CDR3: TGTGCCAGCAGGTACCTCCGGGACAGGGGGCGGCGGCCGCACTACGAGCAGTACTTC. The rearrangement links TRBV5-6 to TRBJ2-7, with 12 positions matching TRBD1. This CDR3 is built from 19 residues. The ends lost 5 bases at V and 3 bases at J; junction bases unmatched: 18. CDR1 is SGHDT and CDR2 is YYEEEE in the germline V gene. The whole variable domain, remainder taken from reference TRBV5-6 and TRBJ2-7, is DAGVTQSPTHLIKTRGQQVTLRCSPKSGHDTVSWYQQALGQGPQFIFQYYEEEERQRGNFPDRFSGHQFPNYSSELNVNALLLGDSALYLCASRYLRDRGRRPHYEQYFGPGTRLTVT.

CDR3 bases: TGTGCCTGGAGTTTCAGGGATTTATCTCGCGCTAATGAAAAACTGTTTTTT. Protein sequence: CAWSFRDLSRANEKLFF. V is TRBV30 and J is TRBJ1-4; a weak D match, TRBD1 (5 bases). The CDR3 is 17 amino acids. Germline CDR1 reads GTSNPN; CDR2 reads SVGIG (reference sequence). Trimming took 2 bases from V and 3 from J, leaving 19 bases between them.

The J gene is TRBJ1-5, the V gene TRBV6-1, with 12 positions matching TRBD1. Per the germline V gene, CDR1 is MNHNS and CDR2 is SASEGT. V was clipped by 8 bases and J by 4 bases; unmatched bases: 3. The CDR3 extends over 14 amino acids. CDR3 region: CASGTGGVNQPQHF. The CDR3 nucleotides read TGTGCCAGCGGGACAGGGGGCGTGAATCAGCCCCAGCATTTT.

The V call is TRBV28, the J call TRBJ2-7; TRBD1 is a possible D gene (6 bases). The V end lost 3 bases, the J end lost 1 base, and 10 bases lay between the germline ends. There are 14 residues in the CDR3. The germline V gene encodes CDR1 MDHEN and CDR2 SYDVKM. The CDR3 loop reads CASSFVDSSYEQYF. CDR3 DNA: TGTGCCAGCAGTTTTGTGGACAGTTCCTACGAGCAGTACTTC.

The V call is TRBV6-5, the J call TRBJ2-7; 7 nucleotides match TRBD1. CDR3 length: 14 amino acids. After removal of 2 bases from V and 7 bases from J, the junction contained 8 bases not matched to a gene. Germline V gene sequence: CDR1 MNHEY, CDR2 SVGAGI. This chain's CDR3 is CASSYRGRAREQYF. The CDR3 DNA sequence: TGTGCCAGCAGTTACAGGGGGCGAGCGAGGGAGCAGTACTTC.

The chain links TRBV27 to TRBJ2-1; 13 positions match TRBD2. This CDR3 has 17 amino acids. Germline loops: CDR1 MNHEY, CDR2 SMNVEV (reference sequence). J was trimmed by 4 bases and V by 6 bases; bases with no gene match: 9. The DNA for the CDR3 is TGTGCCAGCAGCTATAGGACTAGCGGGAGAGAATACAATGAGCAGTTCTTC. It specifies CASSYRTSGREYNEQFF.

The rearrangement uses TRBV6-5 and TRBJ1-4, with 8 bases lining up with TRBD1. CDR1 is MNHEY, CDR2 SVGAGI, per germline. Trimming cost V 6 bases and J 8 bases; bases outside gene matches: 11. The CDR3 loop spans 15 amino acids. The CDR3 region is CASSLGRGLGEKLFF. CDR3 nucleotide sequence: TGTGCCAGCAGCCTGGGCAGGGGGCTAGGGGAAAAACTGTTTTTT.

CDR3 loop: CASSPPTDRAYEQYF. In nucleotides, the CDR3 is TGTGCCAGCAGTCCCCCCACGGACCGGGCCTACGAGCAGTACTTC. The chain combines TRBV6-5 with TRBJ2-7; D call uncertain. Trimming removed 5 bases from V and 2 bases from J, with 16 bases in between. This CDR3 is 15 amino acids long. The germline CDR1 and CDR2 sequences are MNHEY and SVGAGI.

The chain recombines TRBV29-1 with TRBJ1-2; D perhaps matches TRBD1 (5 bases). CDR1 and CDR2 from the germline V gene are SQVTM and ANQGSEA. V lost 7 bases and J lost 2, with 17 bases in between. This CDR3 comprises 14 residues. The CDR3 sequence: CSGGHGGVNYGYTF. CDR3 nucleotide sequence: TGCAGCGGGGGCCACGGGGGAGTGAACTATGGCTACACCTTC.

The chain links TRBV5-1 to TRBJ2-7; no clear D. Germline loops: CDR1 SGHRS, CDR2 YFSETQ. The ends were cut back, 0 bases at V and 0 bases at J, with 10 bases in the middle. The CDR3 consists of 15 residues. The CDR3 reads CASSLASPSSYEQYF. The CDR3 DNA reads as TGCGCCAGCAGCTTGGCCAGTCCAAGCTCCTACGAGCAGTACTTC.

This sequence joins TRBV10-3 and TRBJ1-2; TRBD1 might be the D (5 bases). V was clipped by 2 bases and J by 4 bases, with 14 bases between them. The germline V gene has CDR1 ENHRY and CDR2 SYGVKD. The CDR3 has 15 amino acids. The CDR3 loop is CAISERGEGSYGYTF. The DNA of the CDR3 is TGTGCCATCAGTGAGCGGGGGGAGGGTAGCTATGGCTACACCTTC.

The genes are TRBV19 and TRBJ2-5; no clear D. V was pared by 4 bases and J by 5 bases, with 11 bases between. CDR1 and CDR2 (germline): LNHDA, SQIVND (reference sequence). This CDR3 is 13 amino acids long. The CDR3 reads CASSNRPGETQYF. For the CDR3, the DNA is TGTGCCAGTAGTAATCGGCCCGGGGAGACCCAGTACTTC.

The chain couples TRBV5-1 to TRBJ1-2, with no clear D. CDR3 length: 12 amino acids. Trimming removed 4 bases at V and 5 bases at J, with 9 bases between. The germline V gene encodes CDR1 SGHRS and CDR2 YFSETQ. The CDR3: CASSPEAYGYTF. The DNA for the CDR3 is TGCGCCAGCAGCCCGGAAGCGTATGGCTACACCTTC.

J is TRBJ2-1 and V is TRBV6-5; unclear D gene. Germline CDR1 and CDR2: MNHEY and SVGAGI. This CDR3 contains 13 residues. V was pared by 2 bases and J by 6 bases, with 8 bases between. CDR3 sequence reads: CASSYGWGNEQFF. In nucleotides, the CDR3 is TGTGCCAGCAGTTACGGGTGGGGCAATGAGCAGTTCTTC.

The J gene is TRBJ2-7, the V gene TRBV5-1; no clear D gene. The CDR3 is 16 residues long. Germline CDR1 is SGHRS and CDR2 is YFSETQ. Trimming pared 4 bases from V and 3 bases from J, leaving 20 bases between. In DNA form, the CDR3 reads TGCGCCAGCAGCCCCGCGGCAGGAGACAACCACTACGAGCAGTACTTC. The encoded protein is CASSPAAGDNHYEQYF.

The V and J genes are TRBV10-3 and TRBJ2-6, with TRBD1 identical over 8 bases. The CDR3 spans 12 residues. Germline CDR1 is ENHRY and CDR2 is SYGVKD. After removal of 10 bases from V and 12 bases from J, the junction contained 8 bases not matched to a gene. In nucleotides, the CDR3 is TGTGCCACAGGACAGGGTTACAGCGTCCTGACTTTC. Translating it yields CATGQGYSVLTF.

V gene TRBV27 combines with J gene TRBJ1-6; TRBD1 might be the D (5 bases). This CDR3 is 16 amino acids long. The V gene's germline CDR1 is MNHEY and CDR2 SMNVEV (reference sequence). V was cut by 2 bases and J by 9 bases, with 17 bases left in between. The CDR3 region is CASSLGRETRGSPLHF. The CDR3, as DNA: TGTGCCAGCAGTTTAGGCAGGGAGACTCGGGGTTCACCCCTCCACTTT.